A single T cell receptor (beta chain) is shown here with its context. Its antigen remains unidentified. These data are taken from a study of shared clonotypes between healthy human individuals. Study details: Per-donor plates numbered three CD4 naive, three CD4 memory, two CD8 naive and one CD8 memory.

There are 12 residues in the CDR3. Germline V lookup: CDR1 LGHNA, CDR2 YNFKEQ. V was cut by 0 bases and J by 7 bases, with 7 bases left in between. CD45RO-negative, CCR7-positively selected cells formed the naive CD8 fraction, excluding terminally differentiated effector memory CD45RA+ cells. The protocol was immunoSEQ multiplex PCR, while the TCRdb copy is restricted to in-frame clones and leaves out a portion. The sample has roughly 2.1 million clones, 93% seen once. Broader study findings: Relative to their counterparts shared across all four donors, non-shared clonotypes exhibited diminished generation probabilities. There were few donors, and this limited the genetic and exposure-history diversity represented. Sorted-subset samples were not fully sequenced, rarefaction indicated.

Material for sequencing was naive CD8+ T cells from PBMCs. This receptor was identified in a man aged 18-30 years in good health. Some clones in this sample may be carry-over from other donors' samples. This chain uses TRBV4-2 with TRBJ2-7; D unclear. This CDR3 is CASSQDVREQYF. The DNA for the CDR3 is TGTGCCAGCAGCCAAGATGTACGTGAGCAGTACTTC.